This TCR beta chain comes out of a study of T cells in Graves' hyperthyroidism and ophthalmopathy. Findings of the study overall: Most expanded thyroid clonotypes above 0.001 recurred in blood. Stable hyperthyroidism and ophthalmopathy were separated using 13 V-J signatures.

Amplification of TCR beta CDR3 regions used RNA as the template. Carried out on the TCR CDR3, a first-round RT-PCR used the HTBI primer set. MiXCR, applied by TCRdb to the multiplex PCR reads, yields one record per CDR3 protein. The top ten hold around 30% of the sample, which has under 500,000 distinct CDR3 sequences, about 14% seen once. Investigators excluded patients with uncontrolled infection, other autoimmune disease, pregnancy or lactation. This clonotype was recorded many times. Its antigen is unknown. Material: blood. This clonotype originated in a man aged 50 to 60 with Graves' ophthalmopathy.

CDR3 sequence reads: CASSLLRDTGYEQYF. Here the CDR3 DNA reads TGTGCCAGCAGCTTGCTCCGGGACACGGGATACGAGCAGTACTTC. This rearrangement joins TRBV11-3 to TRBJ2-7, with D perhaps TRBD1 (6 bases). The CDR3 has 15 amino acids. Trimming stripped 3 bases from V and 4 bases from J, with 16 bases between. The germline V gene has CDR1 SGHNT and CDR2 YENEEA.